The T cell receptor beta chain described here comes from a study of shared clonotypes between healthy human individuals. Background on the study: Per donor, CD8 memory used one plate, CD8 naive used two, CD4 memory used three and CD4 naive used three.

V was cut by 5 bases and J by 3 bases, with 11 bases left in between. The CDR3 consists of 14 residues. Germline CDR1 reads SGHAT; CDR2 reads FQNNGV. Sorted-subset replicate PCR reactions were performed with 150 to 200 ng DNA, corresponding to roughly 31,000 T cell genomes. This table comes from immunoSEQ multiplex PCR, and its TCRdb copy is limited to in-frame clones, with some not included. Altogether under 1,900,000 clones are present, around 98.5% being singletons, with the ten largest covering approximately 0.4%. The J gene is TRBJ2-1, the V gene TRBV11-2; D is unclear. This TCR derives from a man younger than 40 in good health. The sequenced sample consisted of naive CD4+ T cells sorted from blood. As to subset: CD45RA+ positively selected. The CDR3 sequence is CASSPYRNYNEQFF. The CDR3 DNA reads as TGTGCCAGCAGCCCCTATAGGAACTACAATGAGCAGTTCTTC.